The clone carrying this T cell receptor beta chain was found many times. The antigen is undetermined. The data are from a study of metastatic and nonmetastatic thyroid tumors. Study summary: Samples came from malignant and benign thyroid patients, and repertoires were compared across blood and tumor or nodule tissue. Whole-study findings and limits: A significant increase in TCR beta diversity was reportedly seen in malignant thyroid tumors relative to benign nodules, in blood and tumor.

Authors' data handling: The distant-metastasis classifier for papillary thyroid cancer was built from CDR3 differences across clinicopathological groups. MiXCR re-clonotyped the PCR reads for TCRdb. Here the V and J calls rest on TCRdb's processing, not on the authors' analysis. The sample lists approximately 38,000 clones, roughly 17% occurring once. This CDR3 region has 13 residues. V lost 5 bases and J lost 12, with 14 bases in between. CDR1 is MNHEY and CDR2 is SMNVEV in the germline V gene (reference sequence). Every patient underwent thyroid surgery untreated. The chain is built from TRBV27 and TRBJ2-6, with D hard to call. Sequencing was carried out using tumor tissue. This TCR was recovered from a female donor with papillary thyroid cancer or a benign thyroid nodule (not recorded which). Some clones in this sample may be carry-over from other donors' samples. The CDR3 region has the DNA TGTGCCAGCAGTAGGACCCTTTCCGGCGTCCTGACTTTC. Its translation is CASSRTLSGVLTF.